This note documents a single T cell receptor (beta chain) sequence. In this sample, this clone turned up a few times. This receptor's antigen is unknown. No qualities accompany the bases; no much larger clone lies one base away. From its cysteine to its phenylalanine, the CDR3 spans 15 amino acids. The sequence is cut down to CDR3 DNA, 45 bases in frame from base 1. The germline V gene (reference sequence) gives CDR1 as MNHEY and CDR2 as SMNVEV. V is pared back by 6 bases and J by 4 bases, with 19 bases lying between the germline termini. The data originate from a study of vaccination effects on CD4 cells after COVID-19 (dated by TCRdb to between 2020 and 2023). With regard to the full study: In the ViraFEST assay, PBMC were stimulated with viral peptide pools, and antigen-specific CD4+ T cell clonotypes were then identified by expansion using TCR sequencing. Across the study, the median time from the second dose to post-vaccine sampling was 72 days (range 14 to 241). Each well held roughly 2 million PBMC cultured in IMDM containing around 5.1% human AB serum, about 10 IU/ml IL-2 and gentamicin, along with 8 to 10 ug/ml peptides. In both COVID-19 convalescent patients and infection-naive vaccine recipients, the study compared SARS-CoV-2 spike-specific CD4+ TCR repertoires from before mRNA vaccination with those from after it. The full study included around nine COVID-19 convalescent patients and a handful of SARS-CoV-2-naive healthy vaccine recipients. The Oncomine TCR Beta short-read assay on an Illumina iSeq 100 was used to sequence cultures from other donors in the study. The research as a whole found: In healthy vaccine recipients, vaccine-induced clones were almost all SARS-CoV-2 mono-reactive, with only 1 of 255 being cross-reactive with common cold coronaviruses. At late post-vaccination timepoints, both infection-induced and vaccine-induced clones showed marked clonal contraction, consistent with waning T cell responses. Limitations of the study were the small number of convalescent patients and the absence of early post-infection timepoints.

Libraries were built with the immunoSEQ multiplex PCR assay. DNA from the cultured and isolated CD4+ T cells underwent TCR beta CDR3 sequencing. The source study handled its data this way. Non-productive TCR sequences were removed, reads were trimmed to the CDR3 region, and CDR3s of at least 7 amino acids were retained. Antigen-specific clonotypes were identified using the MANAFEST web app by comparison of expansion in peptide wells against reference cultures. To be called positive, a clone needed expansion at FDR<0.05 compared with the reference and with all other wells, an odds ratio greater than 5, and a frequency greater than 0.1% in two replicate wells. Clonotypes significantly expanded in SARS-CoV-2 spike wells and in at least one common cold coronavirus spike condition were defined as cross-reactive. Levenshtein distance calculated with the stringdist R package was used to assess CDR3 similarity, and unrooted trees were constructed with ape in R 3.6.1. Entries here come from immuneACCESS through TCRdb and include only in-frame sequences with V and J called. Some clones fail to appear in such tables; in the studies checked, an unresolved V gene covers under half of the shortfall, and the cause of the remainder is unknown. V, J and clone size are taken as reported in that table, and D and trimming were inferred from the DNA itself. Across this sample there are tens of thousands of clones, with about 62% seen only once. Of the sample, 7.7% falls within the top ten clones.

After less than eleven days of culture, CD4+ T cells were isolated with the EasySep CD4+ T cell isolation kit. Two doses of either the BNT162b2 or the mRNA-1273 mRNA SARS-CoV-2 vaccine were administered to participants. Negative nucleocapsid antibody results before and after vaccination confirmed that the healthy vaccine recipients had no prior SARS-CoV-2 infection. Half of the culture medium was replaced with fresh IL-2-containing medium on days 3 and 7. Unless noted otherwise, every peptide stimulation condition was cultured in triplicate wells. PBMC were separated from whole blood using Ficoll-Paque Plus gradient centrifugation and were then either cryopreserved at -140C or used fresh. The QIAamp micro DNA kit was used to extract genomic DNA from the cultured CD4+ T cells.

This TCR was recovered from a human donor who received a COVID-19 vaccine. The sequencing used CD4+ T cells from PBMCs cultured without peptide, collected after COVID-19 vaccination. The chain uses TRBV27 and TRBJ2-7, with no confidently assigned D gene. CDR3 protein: CASSPSGFASYEQYF. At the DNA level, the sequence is TGTGCCAGCAGCCCAAGTGGGTTTGCATCATACGAGCAGTACTTC.